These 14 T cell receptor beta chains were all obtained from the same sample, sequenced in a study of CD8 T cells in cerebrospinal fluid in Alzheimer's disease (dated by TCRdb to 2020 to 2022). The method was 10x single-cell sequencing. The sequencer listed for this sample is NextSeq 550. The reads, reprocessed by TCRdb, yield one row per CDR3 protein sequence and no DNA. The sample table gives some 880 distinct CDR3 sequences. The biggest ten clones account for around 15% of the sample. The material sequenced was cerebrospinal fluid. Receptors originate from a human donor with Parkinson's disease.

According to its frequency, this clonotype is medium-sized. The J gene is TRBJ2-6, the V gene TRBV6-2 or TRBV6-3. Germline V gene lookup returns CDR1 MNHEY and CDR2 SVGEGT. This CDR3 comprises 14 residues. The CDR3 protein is CASSYSSGANVLTF.

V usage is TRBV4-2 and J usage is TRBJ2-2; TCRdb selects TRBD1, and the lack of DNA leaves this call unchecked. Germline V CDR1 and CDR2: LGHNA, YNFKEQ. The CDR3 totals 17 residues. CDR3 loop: CASSQKRQAPLTPGAVF.

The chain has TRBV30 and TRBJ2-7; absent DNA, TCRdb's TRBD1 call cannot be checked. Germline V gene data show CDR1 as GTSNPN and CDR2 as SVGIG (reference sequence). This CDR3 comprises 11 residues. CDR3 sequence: CAWSWQGRQYF.

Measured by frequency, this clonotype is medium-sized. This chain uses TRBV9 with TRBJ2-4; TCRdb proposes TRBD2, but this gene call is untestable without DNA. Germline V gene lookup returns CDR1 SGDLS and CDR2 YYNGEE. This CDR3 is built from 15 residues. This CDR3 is CARSSSGRTKNIQYF.

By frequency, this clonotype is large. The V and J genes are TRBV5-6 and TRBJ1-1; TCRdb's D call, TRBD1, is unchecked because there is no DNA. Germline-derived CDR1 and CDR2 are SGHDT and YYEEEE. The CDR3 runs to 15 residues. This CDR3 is CASSFPGQMNTEAFF.

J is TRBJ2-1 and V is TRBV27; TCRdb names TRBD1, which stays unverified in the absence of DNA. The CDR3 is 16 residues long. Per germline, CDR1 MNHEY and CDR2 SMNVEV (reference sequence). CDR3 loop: CASSSWSGPLGNEQFF.

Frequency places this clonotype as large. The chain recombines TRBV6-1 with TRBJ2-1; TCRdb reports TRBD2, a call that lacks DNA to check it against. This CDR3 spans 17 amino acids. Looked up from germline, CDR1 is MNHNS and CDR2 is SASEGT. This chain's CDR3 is CASPAPPGLATYNEQFF.

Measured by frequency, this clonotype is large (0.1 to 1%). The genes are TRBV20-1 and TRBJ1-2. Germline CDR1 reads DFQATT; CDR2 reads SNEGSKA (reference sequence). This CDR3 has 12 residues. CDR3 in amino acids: CSARVSSAGYTF.

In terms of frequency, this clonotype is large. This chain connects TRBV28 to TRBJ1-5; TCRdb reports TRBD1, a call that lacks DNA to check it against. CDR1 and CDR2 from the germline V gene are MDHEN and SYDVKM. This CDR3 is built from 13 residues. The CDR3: CASSLRGRQPQHF.

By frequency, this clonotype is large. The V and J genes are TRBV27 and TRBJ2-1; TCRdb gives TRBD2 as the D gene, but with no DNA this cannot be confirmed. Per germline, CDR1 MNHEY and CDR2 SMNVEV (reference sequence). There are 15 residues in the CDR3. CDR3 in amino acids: CASSLSFPSGNEQFF.

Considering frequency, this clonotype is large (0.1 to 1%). The CDR3 here is CASRRRDNGETQYF. The chain is built from TRBV6-2 or TRBV6-3 and TRBJ2-5. CDR1 MNHEY and CDR2 SVGEGT come from the germline V gene. The CDR3 runs to 14 residues.

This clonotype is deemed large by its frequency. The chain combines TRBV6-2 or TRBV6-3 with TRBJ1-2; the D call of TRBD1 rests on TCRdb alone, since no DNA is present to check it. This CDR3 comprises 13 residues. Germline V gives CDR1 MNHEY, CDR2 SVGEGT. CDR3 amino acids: CASSKTGDNGYTF.

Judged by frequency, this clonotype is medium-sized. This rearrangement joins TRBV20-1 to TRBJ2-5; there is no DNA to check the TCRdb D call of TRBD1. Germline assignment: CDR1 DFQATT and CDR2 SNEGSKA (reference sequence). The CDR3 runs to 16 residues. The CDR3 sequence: CSARDHDRGLSGGQYF.

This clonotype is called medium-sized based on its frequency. CDR3 residues: CSARNSVTYNEQFF. This chain uses TRBV20-1 with TRBJ2-1; the D call from TCRdb, TRBD2, cannot be confirmed without DNA. The CDR3 has 14 amino acids. Germline-derived CDR1 and CDR2 are DFQATT and SNEGSKA (reference sequence).